A single sample gave rise to the 25 T cell receptor beta chains below, sequenced in a study of cytomegalovirus exposure and HLA in healthy donors. 60 Vbeta and 13 Jbeta primers were used in PCR. Sequenced by immunoSEQ multiplex PCR; TCRdb stores in-frame clones only, minus some. The data contain under 200,000 clones, roughly 76% of them singletons. The sequenced sample was PBMCs. The receptors stem from a human donor in good health.

The chain joins TRBV7-2 to TRBJ1-4; D call uncertain. The V gene's germline CDR1 is SGHTA and CDR2 FQGNSA. The CDR3 runs 13 residues. V lost 4 bases and J 11 bases, leaving 14 bases between the germline ends. This CDR3 is CASSSNRQEKLFF. CDR3 in DNA: TGTGCCAGCAGCTCAAACCGCCAAGAGAAACTGTTTTTT.

This chain joins TRBV7-3 and TRBJ1-1, with D perhaps TRBD1 (6 bases). Germline values: CDR1 SGHTA, CDR2 FQGTGA. This CDR3 contains 13 residues. Trimming stripped 5 bases from V and 4 bases from J, with 11 bases between. CDR3 bases: TGTGCCAGCAGCCCACAAGGGGGCACTGAAGCTTTCTTT. Translation: CASSPQGGTEAFF. The whole variable domain, filled in from reference TRBV7-3 and TRBJ1-1, reads GAGVSQTPSNKVTEKGKYVELRCDPISGHTALYWYRQSLGQGPEFLIYFQGTGAADDSGLPNDRFFAVRPEGSVSTLKIQRTERGDSAVYLCASSPQGGTEAFFGQGTRLTVV.

This clone has only a few counts. The V and J genes are TRBV5-6 and TRBJ1-1; a weak D match, TRBD1 (6 bases). Trimming left V 6 bases short and J 6 bases short, with 27 bases between. Germline V gene lookup returns CDR1 SGHDT and CDR2 YYEEEE. The CDR3 is 17 amino acids. In DNA, the CDR3 is TGTGCCAGCACCTTTAAGACAGGAACTACTTTTGAATCTGAAGCTTTCTTT. It codes for CASTFKTGTTFESEAFF. Combining the CDR3 with reference TRBV5-6 and TRBJ1-1 gives the whole variable domain DAGVTQSPTHLIKTRGQQVTLRCSPKSGHDTVSWYQQALGQGPQFIFQYYEEEERQRGNFPDRFSGHQFPNYSSELNVNALLLGDSALYLCASTFKTGTTFESEAFFGQGTRLTVV.

The genes are TRBV23-1 and TRBJ2-7; D unresolved. TRBV23-1 qualifies as an ORF whose function is uncertain. This CDR3 has 15 residues. V was clipped by 0 bases and J by 3 bases, with 12 bases between them. CDR3 coding DNA: TGCGCCAGCAGTCAATCGAAAGCCTTCTACTACGAGCAGTACTTC. Translation gives CASSQSKAFYYEQYF.

The genes are TRBV5-6 and TRBJ1-4; 9 nucleotides line up with TRBD1. Germline CDR1 is SGHDT and CDR2 is YYEEEE. V lost 1 base and J lost 8; bases outside the gene matches: 15. The CDR3 contains 18 residues. The CDR3 loop reads CASSLLFPPGTGSEKLFF. CDR3 sequence (DNA): TGTGCCAGCAGCTTGCTTTTCCCCCCTGGGACAGGGAGCGAAAAACTGTTTTTT.

The rearrangement joins TRBV7-6 to TRBJ1-2; 8 bases are shared with TRBD1. Germline V lookup: CDR1 SGHVS, CDR2 FNYEAQ. This CDR3 is 13 amino acids long. V was pared by 3 bases and J by 4 bases, with 1 base of the junction left unmatched. In nucleotides, the CDR3 is TGTGCCAGCAGCTTCGGACAGGGCTATGGCTACACCTTC. Translated: CASSFGQGYGYTF.

The chain couples TRBV9 to TRBJ2-6; the D gene is possibly TRBD2 (6 bases). The length of the CDR3 is 16 residues. V was shortened by 4 bases and J by 0 bases, with 11 bases between the two germline ends. Germline V gene data show CDR1 as SGDLS and CDR2 as YYNGEE. The CDR3 DNA follows: TGTGCCAGCAGCAAGAGCGGGCACTCTGGGGCCAACGTCCTGACTTTC. It codes for CASSKSGHSGANVLTF.

The chain combines TRBV27 with TRBJ1-5; weak D call: TRBD1 (5 bases). Trimming pared 3 bases from V and 4 bases from J, leaving 10 bases between. Germline V lookup: CDR1 MNHEY, CDR2 SMNVEV (reference sequence). This CDR3 has 14 residues. The CDR3 loop reads CASSFSGENQPQHF. The CDR3, as DNA: TGTGCCAGCAGTTTTTCGGGGGAAAATCAGCCCCAGCATTTT.

This chain uses TRBV29-1 with TRBJ1-3; 9 bases agree with TRBD1. The J segment lost 5 bases and the V segment lost 6 bases, leaving 5 bases of the junction unmatched. The CDR3 loop spans 13 amino acids. Germline CDR1 and CDR2: SQVTM and ANQGSEA. The CDR3 reads CSVQDRGRNTIYF. CDR3 nucleotide sequence: TGCAGCGTGCAGGACAGGGGACGAAACACCATATATTTT.

The J gene is TRBJ2-1, the V gene TRBV2, with D perhaps TRBD1 (6 bases). Trimming removed 7 bases at V and 2 bases at J, with 15 bases between. Germline loops: CDR1 SNHLY, CDR2 FYNNEI. The CDR3 consists of 15 residues. The CDR3 loop reads CASIRGGVAYNEQFF. The CDR3 DNA reads as TGTGCCAGCATCCGAGGGGGTGTTGCCTACAATGAGCAGTTCTTC.

This chain uses TRBV15 with TRBJ1-3; perhaps TRBD1 as D (6 bases). Germline-derived CDR1 and CDR2 are LNHNV and YYDKDF (reference sequence). Between the trimmed V and J ends, which lost 0 bases and 5 bases, there was a span of 17 bases. This CDR3 spans 17 amino acids. The CDR3 DNA sequence: TGTGCCACCAGCAGAGATTCTGCACCCACAGGGAGAAACACCATATATTTT. This codes for CATSRDSAPTGRNTIYF.

The J gene is TRBJ2-3, the V gene TRBV6-5; no clear D. The CDR3 spans 11 residues. Germline-derived CDR1 and CDR2 are MNHEY and SVGAGI. With 5 bases removed from V and 7 bases from J, the gap between germline ends came to 7 bases. CDR3 loop: CASSGSNTQYF. In DNA form, the CDR3 reads TGTGCCAGCAGTGGCTCGAATACGCAGTATTTT.

The chain recombines TRBV6-4 with TRBJ2-1, with TRBD1 identical over 8 bases. The germline CDR1 and CDR2 sequences are MRHNA and SNTAGT. V dropped 5 bases and J dropped 8; count of bases not matched to a gene: 8. The CDR3 is 14 amino acids. CDR3 residues: CASSLWTGHDEQFF. CDR3 sequence (DNA): TGTGCCAGCAGTTTATGGACAGGGCACGATGAGCAGTTCTTC.

The V gene is TRBV6-6, the J gene TRBJ2-5; 7 bases are shared with TRBD1. The CDR3 covers 14 residues. The germline V gene has CDR1 MNHNY and CDR2 SVGAGI (reference sequence). V lost 4 bases, J lost 2 bases, and 4 bases stayed unmatched. CDR3 amino acids: CASSLLTGQETQYF. In nucleotides, the CDR3 is TGTGCCAGCAGTTTATTGACAGGGCAAGAGACCCAGTACTTC.

The chain links TRBV7-9 to TRBJ2-7; D might be TRBD1 (6 bases). CDR1 is SEHNR, CDR2 FQNEAQ, per germline (reference sequence). The CDR3 spans 15 residues. V lost 6 bases to trimming and J lost 3 bases, with 18 bases between them. The CDR3 DNA sequence: TGTGCCAGCAGTCCCGAACGCCTCAGGGGCTACGAGCAGTACTTC. Its protein product is CASSPERLRGYEQYF. Variable domain in full (rest from reference TRBV7-9 and TRBJ2-7): DTGVSQNPRHKITKRGQNVTFRCDPISEHNRLYWYRQTLGQGPEFLTYFQNEAQLEKSRLLSDRFSAERPKGSFSTLEIQRTEQGDSAMYLCASSPERLRGYEQYFGPGTRLTVT.

V is TRBV2 and J is TRBJ1-1, with 10 bases identical to TRBD1. V lost 8 bases, J lost 5 bases, and 5 bases stayed unmatched. This CDR3 region has 13 residues. Germline values: CDR1 SNHLY, CDR2 FYNNEI. The CDR3 bases are TGTGCCAGCGGGGGACAGGGGATGACTGAAGCTTTCTTT. It specifies CASGGQGMTEAFF.

The rearrangement uses TRBV28 and TRBJ2-7, with 9 bases matching TRBD2. The CDR3 is made up of 16 amino acids. In germline, CDR1 is MDHEN, CDR2 SYDVKM. V shed 3 bases and J 3 bases; nucleotides not matched to a gene: 9. Here the CDR3 reads CASSLTWAGGGYEQYF. The CDR3 DNA is TGTGCCAGCAGTTTGACGTGGGCGGGGGGGGGCTACGAGCAGTACTTC.

The chain joins TRBV27 to TRBJ1-2; tentative D call: TRBD1 (5 bases). The V end was cut by 2 bases, the J end by 2 bases, with 15 bases between. Looked up from germline, CDR1 is MNHEY and CDR2 is SMNVEV (reference sequence). The CDR3 sequence is 16 residues long. The CDR3 region is CASSLGPGGGNYGYTF. The CDR3 DNA reads TGTGCCAGCAGTTTAGGGCCCGGGGGAGGGAACTATGGCTACACCTTC.

This rearrangement joins TRBV18 to TRBJ2-1; TRBD2 matches at 9 bases. V shed 4 bases and J 6 bases; nucleotides not matched to a gene: 10. Germline V gives CDR1 KGHSH, CDR2 LQKENI. This CDR3 contains 16 residues. CDR3 DNA sequence: TGTGCCAGCTCACGAAGCAGTGGGCGGGAGGGCAATGAGCAGTTCTTC. Encoded protein: CASSRSSGREGNEQFF.

The V and J genes are TRBV7-9 and TRBJ1-2; D perhaps matches TRBD1 (5 bases). CDR1 and CDR2 (germline): SEHNR, FQNEAQ (reference sequence). Trimming took 3 bases from V and 7 from J, leaving 18 bases between them. The CDR3 has 15 amino acids. CDR3: CASSLAGVEVSGYTF. CDR3 DNA sequence: TGTGCCAGCAGCTTGGCGGGGGTGGAGGTCTCTGGCTACACCTTC.

The chain joins TRBV11-2 to TRBJ2-7, with a tentative D call TRBD2 (6 bases). The CDR3 contains 16 residues. Germline V gene sequence: CDR1 SGHAT, CDR2 FQNNGV. V lost 1 base and J lost 4, with 17 bases in between. CDR3 coding DNA: TGTGCCAGCAGCTTAGGGTTCGGGGGACGGGGATACGAGCAGTACTTC. Amino acids: CASSLGFGGRGYEQYF.

The V gene is TRBV6-1, the J gene TRBJ2-4, with TRBD1 as a possible D gene (6 bases). Germline CDR1 and CDR2: MNHNS and SASEGT. Deletions cut 3 bases from V and 7 bases from J, with 13 bases between. There are 14 residues in the CDR3. CDR3 DNA sequence: TGTGCCAGCAGTGATTTCCCAGGGGAGAACATTCAGTACTTC. It specifies CASSDFPGENIQYF.

In its sample, this clone was seen once. This chain connects TRBV13 to TRBJ1-2; 7 nucleotides align to TRBD1. CDR1 is PRHDT, CDR2 FYEKMQ, per germline (reference sequence). The CDR3 length is 17 residues. The J segment lost 0 bases and the V segment lost 5 bases, leaving 12 bases of the junction unmatched. The CDR3 spells CASSPRQGGRANYGYTF. CDR3 DNA: TGTGCCAGCAGCCCAAGACAGGGCGGAAGGGCTAACTATGGCTACACCTTC.

This rearrangement joins TRBV2 to TRBJ2-7; no definite D call. From germline, CDR1 is SNHLY and CDR2 FYNNEI. CDR3 length: 13 residues. Trimming removed 4 bases at V and 3 bases at J, with 10 bases between. CDR3 bases: TGTGCCAGCAGTGGTGCCAGATACTACGAGCAGTACTTC. Its translation: CASSGARYYEQYF.

CDR3 sequence: CASSLGARGYTF. CDR3 nucleotides: TGTGCCAGTTCTCTGGGGGCTAGGGGCTACACCTTC. This sequence joins TRBV19 and TRBJ1-2, with D possibly being TRBD1 (6 bases). V lost 8 bases, J lost 8 bases, and 15 bases lay in between. The CDR3 totals 12 residues. Germline-derived CDR1 and CDR2 are LNHDA and SQIVND (reference sequence). Full variable domain (missing parts from reference TRBV19 and TRBJ1-2): DGGITQSPKYLFRKEGQNVTLSCEQNLNHDAMYWYRQDPGQGLRLIYYSQIVNDFQKGDIAEGYSVSREKKESFPLTVTSAQKNPTAFYLCASSLGARGYTFGSGTRLTVV.